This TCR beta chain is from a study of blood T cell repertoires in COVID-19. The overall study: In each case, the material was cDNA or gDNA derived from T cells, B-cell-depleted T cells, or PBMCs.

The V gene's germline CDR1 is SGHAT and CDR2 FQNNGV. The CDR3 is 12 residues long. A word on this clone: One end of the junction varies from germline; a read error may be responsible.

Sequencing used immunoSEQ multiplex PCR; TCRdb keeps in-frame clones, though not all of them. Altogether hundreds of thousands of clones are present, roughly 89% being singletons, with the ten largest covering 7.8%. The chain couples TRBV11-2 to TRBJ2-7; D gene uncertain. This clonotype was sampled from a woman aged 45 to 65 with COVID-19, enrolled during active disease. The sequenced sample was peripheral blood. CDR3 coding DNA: TGTGCCAGCAGCTCTAGAGCCTACGACCAGTACTTC. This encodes CASSSRAYDQYF.